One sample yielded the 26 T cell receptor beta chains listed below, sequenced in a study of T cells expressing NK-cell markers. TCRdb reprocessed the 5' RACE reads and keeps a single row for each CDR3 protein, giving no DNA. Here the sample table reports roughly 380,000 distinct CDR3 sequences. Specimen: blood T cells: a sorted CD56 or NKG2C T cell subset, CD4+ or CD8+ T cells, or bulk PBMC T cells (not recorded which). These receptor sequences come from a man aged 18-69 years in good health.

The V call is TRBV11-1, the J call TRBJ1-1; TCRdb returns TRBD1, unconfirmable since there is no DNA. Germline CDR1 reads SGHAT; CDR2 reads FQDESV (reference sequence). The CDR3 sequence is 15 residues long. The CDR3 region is CASSPGGGERTEAFF.

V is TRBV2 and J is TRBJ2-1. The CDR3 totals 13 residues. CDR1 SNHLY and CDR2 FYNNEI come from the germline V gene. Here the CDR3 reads CASSGRTYNEQFF. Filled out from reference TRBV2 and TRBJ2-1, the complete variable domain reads EPEVTQTPSHQVTQMGQEVILRCVPISNHLYFYWYRQILGQKVEFLVSFYNNEISEKSEIFDDQFSVERPDGSNFTLKIRSTKLEDSAMYFCASSGRTYNEQFFGPGTRLTVL.

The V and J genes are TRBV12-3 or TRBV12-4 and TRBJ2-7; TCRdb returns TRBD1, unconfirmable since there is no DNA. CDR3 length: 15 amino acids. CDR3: CASSLVGTVLREQYF.

CDR3 in amino acids: CASSQGQHTEAFF. This chain uses TRBV14 with TRBJ1-1; the D call from TCRdb, TRBD1, cannot be confirmed without DNA. Germline assignment: CDR1 SGHDN and CDR2 FVKESK. CDR3 length: 13 residues.

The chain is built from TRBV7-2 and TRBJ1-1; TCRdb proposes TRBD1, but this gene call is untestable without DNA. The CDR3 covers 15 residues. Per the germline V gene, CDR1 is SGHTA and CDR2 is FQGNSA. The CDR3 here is CASRRRRDGTPEAFF.

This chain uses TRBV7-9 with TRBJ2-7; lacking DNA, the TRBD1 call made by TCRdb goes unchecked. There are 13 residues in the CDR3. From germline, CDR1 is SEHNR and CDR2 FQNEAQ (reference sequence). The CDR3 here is CASSRGVAREQYF.

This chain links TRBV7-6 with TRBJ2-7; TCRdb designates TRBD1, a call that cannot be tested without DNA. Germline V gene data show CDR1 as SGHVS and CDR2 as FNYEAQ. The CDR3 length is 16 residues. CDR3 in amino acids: CASSLYGTGSSYEQYF.

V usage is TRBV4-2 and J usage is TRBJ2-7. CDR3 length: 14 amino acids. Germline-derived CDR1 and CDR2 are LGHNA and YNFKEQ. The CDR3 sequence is CASSQEVFYYEQYF.

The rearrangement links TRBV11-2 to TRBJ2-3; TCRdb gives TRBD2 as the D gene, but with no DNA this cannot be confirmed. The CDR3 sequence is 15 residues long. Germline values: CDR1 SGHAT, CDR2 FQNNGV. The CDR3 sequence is CASSLGVAGPDTQYF.

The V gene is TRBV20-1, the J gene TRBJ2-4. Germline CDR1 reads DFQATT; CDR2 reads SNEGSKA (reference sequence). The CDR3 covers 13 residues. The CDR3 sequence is CSARDRPKNIQYF.

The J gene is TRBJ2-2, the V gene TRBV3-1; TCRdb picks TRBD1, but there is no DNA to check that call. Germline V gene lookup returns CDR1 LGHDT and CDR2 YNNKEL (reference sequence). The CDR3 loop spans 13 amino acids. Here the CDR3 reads CASSQSGTGSLFF.

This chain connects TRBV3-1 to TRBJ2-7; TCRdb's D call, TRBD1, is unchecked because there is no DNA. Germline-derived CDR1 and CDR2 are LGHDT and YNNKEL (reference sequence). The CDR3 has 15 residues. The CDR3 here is CASSQDNRGGDEQYF.

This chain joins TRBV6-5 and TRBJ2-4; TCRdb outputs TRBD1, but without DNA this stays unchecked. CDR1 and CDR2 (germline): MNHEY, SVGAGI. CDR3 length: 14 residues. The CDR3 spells CASSFTGTQNIQYF.

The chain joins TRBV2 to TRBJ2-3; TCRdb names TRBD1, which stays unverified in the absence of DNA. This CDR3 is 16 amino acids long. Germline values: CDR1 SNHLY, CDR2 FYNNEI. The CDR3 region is CASSVWGGASTDTQYF.

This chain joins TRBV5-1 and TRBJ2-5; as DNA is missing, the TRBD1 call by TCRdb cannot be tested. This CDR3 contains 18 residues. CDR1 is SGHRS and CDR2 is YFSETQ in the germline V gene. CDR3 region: CASSLSISTGGFQETQYF.

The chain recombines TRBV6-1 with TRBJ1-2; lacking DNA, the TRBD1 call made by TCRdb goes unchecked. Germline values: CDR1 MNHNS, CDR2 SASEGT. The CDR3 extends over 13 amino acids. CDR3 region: CASMTGGGYGYTF.

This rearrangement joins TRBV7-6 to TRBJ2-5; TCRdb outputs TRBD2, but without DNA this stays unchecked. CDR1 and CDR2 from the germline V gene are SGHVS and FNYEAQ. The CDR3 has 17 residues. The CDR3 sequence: CASSFHWASGDKETQYF.

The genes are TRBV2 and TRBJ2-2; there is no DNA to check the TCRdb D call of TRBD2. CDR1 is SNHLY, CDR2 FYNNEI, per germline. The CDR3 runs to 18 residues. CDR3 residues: CASSDLGLAGLNTGELFF.

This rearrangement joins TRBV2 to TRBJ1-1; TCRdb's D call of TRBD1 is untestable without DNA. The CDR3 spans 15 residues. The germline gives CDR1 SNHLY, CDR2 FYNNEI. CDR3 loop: CASRAQTGVDTEAFF.

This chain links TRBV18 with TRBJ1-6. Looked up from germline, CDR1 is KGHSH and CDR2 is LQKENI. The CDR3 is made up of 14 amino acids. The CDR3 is CASSPSQRNSPLHF. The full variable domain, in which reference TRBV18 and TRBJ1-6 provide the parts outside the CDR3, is NAGVMQNPRHLVRRRGQEARLRCSPMKGHSHVYWYRQLPEEGLKFMVYLQKENIIDESGMPKERFSAEFPKEGPSILRIQQVVRGDSAAYFCASSPSQRNSPLHFGNGTRLTVT.

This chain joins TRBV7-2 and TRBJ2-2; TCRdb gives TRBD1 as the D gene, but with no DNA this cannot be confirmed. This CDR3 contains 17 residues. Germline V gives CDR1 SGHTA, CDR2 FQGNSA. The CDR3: CASSITWTGADTGELFF.

CDR3 in amino acids: CSARVPAGGRTGELFF. This chain links TRBV20-1 with TRBJ2-2; TCRdb returns TRBD2, unconfirmable since there is no DNA. This CDR3 has 16 residues. Germline CDR1 and CDR2: DFQATT and SNEGSKA (reference sequence).

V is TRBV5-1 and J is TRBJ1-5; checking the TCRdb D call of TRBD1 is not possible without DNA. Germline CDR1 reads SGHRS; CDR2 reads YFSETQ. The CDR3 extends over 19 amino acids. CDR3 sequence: CASSLEGQGRVEDNQPQHF.

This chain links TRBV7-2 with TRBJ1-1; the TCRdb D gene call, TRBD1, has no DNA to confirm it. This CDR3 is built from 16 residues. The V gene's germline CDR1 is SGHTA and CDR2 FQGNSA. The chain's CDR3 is CASSLRQGISSTEAFF.

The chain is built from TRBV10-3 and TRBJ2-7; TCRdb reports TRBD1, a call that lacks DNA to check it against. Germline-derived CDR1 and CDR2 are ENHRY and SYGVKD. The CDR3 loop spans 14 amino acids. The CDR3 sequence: CAISPNGGSYEQYF.

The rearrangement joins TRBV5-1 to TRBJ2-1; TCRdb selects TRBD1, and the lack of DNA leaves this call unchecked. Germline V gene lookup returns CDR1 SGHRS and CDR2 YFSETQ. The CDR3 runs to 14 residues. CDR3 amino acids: CASSGGISNNEQFF.